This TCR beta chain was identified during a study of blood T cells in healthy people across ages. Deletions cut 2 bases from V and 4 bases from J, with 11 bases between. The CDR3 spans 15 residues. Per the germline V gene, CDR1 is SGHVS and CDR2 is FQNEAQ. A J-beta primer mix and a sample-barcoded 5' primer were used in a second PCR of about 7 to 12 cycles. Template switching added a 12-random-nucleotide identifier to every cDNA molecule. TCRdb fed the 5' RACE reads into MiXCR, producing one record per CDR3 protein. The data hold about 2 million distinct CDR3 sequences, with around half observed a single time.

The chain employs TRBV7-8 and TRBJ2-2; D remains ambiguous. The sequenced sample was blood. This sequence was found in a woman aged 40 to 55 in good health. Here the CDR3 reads CASSLSPAVTGELFF. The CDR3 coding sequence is TGTGCCAGCAGCTTAAGCCCCGCCGTCACCGGGGAGCTGTTTTTT.